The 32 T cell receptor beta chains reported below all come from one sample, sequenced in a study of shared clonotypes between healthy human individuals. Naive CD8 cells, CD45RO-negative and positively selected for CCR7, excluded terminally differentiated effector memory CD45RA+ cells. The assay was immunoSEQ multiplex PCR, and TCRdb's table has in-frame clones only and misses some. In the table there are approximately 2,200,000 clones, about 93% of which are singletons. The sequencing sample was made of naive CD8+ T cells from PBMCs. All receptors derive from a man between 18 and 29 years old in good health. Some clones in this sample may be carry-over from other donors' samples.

This CDR3 reads CASSQRTEPGLAKPAPFYEQYF. The CDR3 nucleotides are TGTGCCAGCAGCCAGCGGACAGAGCCGGGACTAGCAAAACCTGCGCCTTTCTACGAGCAGTACTTC. The chain combines TRBV4-2 with TRBJ2-7; TRBD2 agrees at 9 bases. The germline V gene encodes CDR1 LGHNA and CDR2 YNFKEQ. J lost 3 bases, V lost 3 bases, and 27 bases had no gene match. The CDR3 length is 22 residues.

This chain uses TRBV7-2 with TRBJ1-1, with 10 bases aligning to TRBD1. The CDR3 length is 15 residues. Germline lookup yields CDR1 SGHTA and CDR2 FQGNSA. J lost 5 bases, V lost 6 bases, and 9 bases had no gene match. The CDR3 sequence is CASRSRTGGDTEAFF. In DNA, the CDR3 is TGTGCCAGCAGAAGCCGGACAGGGGGAGATACTGAAGCTTTCTTT.

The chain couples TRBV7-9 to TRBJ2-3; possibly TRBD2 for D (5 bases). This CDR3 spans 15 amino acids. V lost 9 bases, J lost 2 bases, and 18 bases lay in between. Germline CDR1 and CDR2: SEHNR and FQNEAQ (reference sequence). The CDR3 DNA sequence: TGTGCCAGTCTAGACCGGGATGACTTCACAGATACGCAGTATTTT. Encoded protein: CASLDRDDFTDTQYF.

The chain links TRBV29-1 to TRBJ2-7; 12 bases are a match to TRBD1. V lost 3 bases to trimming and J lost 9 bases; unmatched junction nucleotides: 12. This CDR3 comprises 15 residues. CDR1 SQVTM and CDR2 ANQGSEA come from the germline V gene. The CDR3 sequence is CSVEFYGTGGEGQYF. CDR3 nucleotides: TGCAGCGTTGAGTTTTATGGGACAGGGGGCGAGGGGCAGTACTTC.

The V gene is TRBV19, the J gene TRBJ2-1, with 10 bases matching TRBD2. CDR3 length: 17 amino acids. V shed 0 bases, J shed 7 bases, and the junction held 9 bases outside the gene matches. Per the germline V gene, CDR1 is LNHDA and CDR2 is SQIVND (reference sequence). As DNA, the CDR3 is TGTGCCAGTAGTATAGAGGCTGCCCTAGCGGGAGTTAATGAGCAGTTCTTC. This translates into CASSIEAALAGVNEQFF. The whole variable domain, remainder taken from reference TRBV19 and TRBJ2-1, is DGGITQSPKYLFRKEGQNVTLSCEQNLNHDAMYWYRQDPGQGLRLIYYSQIVNDFQKGDIAEGYSVSREKKESFPLTVTSAQKNPTAFYLCASSIEAALAGVNEQFFGPGTRLTVL.

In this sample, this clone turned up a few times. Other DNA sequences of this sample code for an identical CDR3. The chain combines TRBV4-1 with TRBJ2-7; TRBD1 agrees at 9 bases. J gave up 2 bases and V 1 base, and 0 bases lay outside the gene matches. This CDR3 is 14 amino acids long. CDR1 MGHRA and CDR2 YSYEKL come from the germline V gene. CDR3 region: CASSQGQGAYEQYF. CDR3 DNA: TGCGCCAGCAGCCAAGGACAGGGGGCCTACGAGCAGTACTTC.

CDR3 sequence: CASSSPMGPAYEQYF. Here the CDR3 DNA reads TGTGCCAGCAGCTCGCCGATGGGACCGGCCTACGAGCAGTACTTC. The chain links TRBV7-9 to TRBJ2-7; either TRBD1 or TRBD2 may supply D (5 bases each). The germline gives CDR1 SEHNR, CDR2 FQNEAQ (reference sequence). V was clipped by 4 bases and J by 2 bases, with 15 bases between them. The CDR3 is 15 residues long.

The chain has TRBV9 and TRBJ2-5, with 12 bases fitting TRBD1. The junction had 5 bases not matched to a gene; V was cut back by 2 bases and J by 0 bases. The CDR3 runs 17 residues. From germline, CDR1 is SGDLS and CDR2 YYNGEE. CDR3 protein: CASSVRDRGLDQETQYF. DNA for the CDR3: TGTGCCAGCAGCGTCCGGGACAGGGGGCTCGACCAAGAGACCCAGTACTTC.

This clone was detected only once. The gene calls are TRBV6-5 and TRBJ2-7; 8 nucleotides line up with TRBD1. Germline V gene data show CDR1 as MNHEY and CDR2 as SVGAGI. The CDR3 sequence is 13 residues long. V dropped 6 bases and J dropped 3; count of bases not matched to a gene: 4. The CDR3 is CASRVDRGYEQYF. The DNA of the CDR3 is TGTGCCAGCAGAGTCGACAGGGGCTACGAGCAGTACTTC.

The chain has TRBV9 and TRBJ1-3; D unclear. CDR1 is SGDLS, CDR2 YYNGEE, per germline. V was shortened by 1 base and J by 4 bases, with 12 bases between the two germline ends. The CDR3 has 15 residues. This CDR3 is CASSVFAGSGNTIYF. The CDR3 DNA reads TGTGCCAGCAGCGTATTTGCGGGGTCGGGAAACACCATATATTTT.

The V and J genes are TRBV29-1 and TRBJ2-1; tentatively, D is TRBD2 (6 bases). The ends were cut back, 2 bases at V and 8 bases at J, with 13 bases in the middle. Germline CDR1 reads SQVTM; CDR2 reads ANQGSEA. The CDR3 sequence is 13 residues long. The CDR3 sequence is CSVEPTPGDEQFF. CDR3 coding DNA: TGCAGCGTTGAACCCACCCCGGGAGATGAGCAGTTCTTC.

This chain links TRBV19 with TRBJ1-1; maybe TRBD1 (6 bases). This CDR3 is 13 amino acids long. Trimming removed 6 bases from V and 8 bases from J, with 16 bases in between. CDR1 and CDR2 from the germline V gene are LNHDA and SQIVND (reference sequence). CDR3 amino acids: CASRGGHISEAFF. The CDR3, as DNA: TGTGCCAGTAGGGGGGGACATATAAGCGAAGCTTTCTTT.

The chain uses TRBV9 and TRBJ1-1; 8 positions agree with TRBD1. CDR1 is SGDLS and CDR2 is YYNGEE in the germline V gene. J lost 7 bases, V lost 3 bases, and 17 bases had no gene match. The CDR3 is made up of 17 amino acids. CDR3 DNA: TGTGCCAGCAGCGGAGACGGACAGGGACAAACTCAATATGAAGCTTTCTTT. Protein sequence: CASSGDGQGQTQYEAFF.

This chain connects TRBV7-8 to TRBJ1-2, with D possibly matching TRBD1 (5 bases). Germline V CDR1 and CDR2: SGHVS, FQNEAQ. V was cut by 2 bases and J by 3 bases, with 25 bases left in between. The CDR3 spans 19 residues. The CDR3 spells CASSLTQGIGGSLYYGYTF. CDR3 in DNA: TGTGCCAGCAGCTTAACCCAGGGTATTGGGGGTTCGCTCTACTATGGCTACACCTTC. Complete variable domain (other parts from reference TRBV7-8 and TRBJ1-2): GAGVSQSPRYKVAKRGQDVALRCDPISGHVSLFWYQQALGQGPEFLTYFQNEAQLDKSGLPSDRFFAERPEGSVSTLKIQRTQQEDSAVYLCASSLTQGIGGSLYYGYTFGSGTRLTVV.

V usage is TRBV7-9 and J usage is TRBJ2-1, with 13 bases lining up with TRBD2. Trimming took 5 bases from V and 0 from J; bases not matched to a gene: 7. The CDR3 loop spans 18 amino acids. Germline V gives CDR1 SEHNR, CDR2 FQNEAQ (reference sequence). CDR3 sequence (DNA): TGTGCCAGCAGCCCGAGACTAGCGGGGGGAGCCTCCTACAATGAGCAGTTCTTC. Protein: CASSPRLAGGASYNEQFF.

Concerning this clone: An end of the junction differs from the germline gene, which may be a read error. For the CDR3, the DNA is TGTGCCGGCAGTTACTCGAGGCCTAACACCGGGGAGCTGTTTTTT. Its protein product is CAGSYSRPNTGELFF. The chain uses TRBV6-6 and TRBJ2-2; D is undetermined. The CDR3 runs 15 residues. The germline CDR1 and CDR2 sequences are MNHNY and SVGAGI (reference sequence).

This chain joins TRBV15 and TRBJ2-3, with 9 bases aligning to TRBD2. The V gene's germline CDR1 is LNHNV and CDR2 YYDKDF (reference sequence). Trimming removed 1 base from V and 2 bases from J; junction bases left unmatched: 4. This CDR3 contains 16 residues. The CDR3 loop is CATSRVGLADTDTQYF. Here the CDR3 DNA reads TGTGCCACCAGCAGAGTGGGACTAGCCGACACAGATACGCAGTATTTT.

The CDR3 bases are TGTGCCAGCAGCTTTGGGCTCACCACTGAAGCTTTCTTT. This gives the protein CASSFGLTTEAFF. The gene calls are TRBV13 and TRBJ1-1; D unclear. The CDR3 extends over 13 amino acids. Deletions cut 3 bases from V and 4 bases from J, with 9 bases between. CDR1 is PRHDT, CDR2 FYEKMQ, per germline (reference sequence).

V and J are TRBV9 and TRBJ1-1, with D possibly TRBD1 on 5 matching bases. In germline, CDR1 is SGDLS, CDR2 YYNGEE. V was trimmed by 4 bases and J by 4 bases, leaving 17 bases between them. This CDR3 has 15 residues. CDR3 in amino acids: CASSLNGGEVTEAFF. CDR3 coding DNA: TGTGCCAGCAGCCTTAACGGGGGGGAGGTCACTGAAGCTTTCTTT.

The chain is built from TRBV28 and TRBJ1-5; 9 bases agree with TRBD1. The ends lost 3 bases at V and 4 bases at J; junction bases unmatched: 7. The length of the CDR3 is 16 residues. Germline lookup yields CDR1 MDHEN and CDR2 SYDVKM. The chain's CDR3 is CASSFGTGRRNQPQHF. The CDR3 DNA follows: TGTGCCAGCAGTTTCGGGACAGGGCGTAGGAATCAGCCCCAGCATTTT.

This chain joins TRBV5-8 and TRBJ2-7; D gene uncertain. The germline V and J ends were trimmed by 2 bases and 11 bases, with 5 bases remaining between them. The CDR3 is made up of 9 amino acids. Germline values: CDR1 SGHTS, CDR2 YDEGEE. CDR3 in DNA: TGTGCCAGCAGCTTAAAGGAGTACTTC. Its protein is CASSLKEYF.

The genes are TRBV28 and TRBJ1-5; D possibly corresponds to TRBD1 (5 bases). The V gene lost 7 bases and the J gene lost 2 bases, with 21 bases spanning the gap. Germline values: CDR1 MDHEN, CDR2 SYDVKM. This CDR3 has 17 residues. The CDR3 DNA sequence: TGTGCCAGCAAACCTCATGGGGGAGGGATAGGCAATCAGCCCCAGCATTTT. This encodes CASKPHGGGIGNQPQHF. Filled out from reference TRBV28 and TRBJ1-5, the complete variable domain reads DVKVTQSSRYLVKRTGEKVFLECVQDMDHENMFWYRQDPGLGLRLIYFSYDVKMKEKGDIPEGYSVSREKKERFSLILESASTNQTSMYLCASKPHGGGIGNQPQHFGDGTRLSIL.

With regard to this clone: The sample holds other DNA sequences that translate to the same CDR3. CDR3 DNA: TGTGCCAGCAGTTTCGGGACGGCGTATGGCTACACCTTC. This encodes CASSFGTAYGYTF. The V gene is TRBV27, the J gene TRBJ1-2, with D maybe TRBD1 (5 bases). Between the trimmed V and J ends, which lost 3 bases and 5 bases, there was a span of 10 bases. Looked up from germline, CDR1 is MNHEY and CDR2 is SMNVEV (reference sequence). This CDR3 comprises 13 residues.

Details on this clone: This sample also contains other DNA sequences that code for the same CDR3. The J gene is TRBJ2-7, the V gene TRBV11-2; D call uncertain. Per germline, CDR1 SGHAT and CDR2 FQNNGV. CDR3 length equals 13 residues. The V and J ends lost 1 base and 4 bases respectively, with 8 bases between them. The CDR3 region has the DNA TGTGCCAGCAGCTTAGGAGTACTTTACGAGCAGTACTTC. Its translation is CASSLGVLYEQYF.

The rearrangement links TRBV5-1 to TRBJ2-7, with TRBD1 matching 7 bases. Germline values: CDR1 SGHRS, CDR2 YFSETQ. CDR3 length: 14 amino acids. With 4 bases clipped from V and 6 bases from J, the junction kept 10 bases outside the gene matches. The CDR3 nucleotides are TGCGCCAGCAGCCAAGAAGACAGGGACCCCGAGCAGTACTTC. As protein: CASSQEDRDPEQYF.

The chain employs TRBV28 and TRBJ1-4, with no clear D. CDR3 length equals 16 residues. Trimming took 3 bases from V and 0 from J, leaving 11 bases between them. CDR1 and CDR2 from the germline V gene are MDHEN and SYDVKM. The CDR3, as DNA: TGTGCCAGCAGTTTTCGGTTTGCGGCAACTAATGAAAAACTGTTTTTT. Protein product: CASSFRFAATNEKLFF.

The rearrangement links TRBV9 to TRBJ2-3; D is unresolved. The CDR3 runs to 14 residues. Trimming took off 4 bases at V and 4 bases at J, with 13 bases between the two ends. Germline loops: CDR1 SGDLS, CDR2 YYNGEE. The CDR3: CASSSRHRPDTQYF. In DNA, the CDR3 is TGTGCCAGCAGCTCCCGTCACCGACCAGATACGCAGTATTTT.

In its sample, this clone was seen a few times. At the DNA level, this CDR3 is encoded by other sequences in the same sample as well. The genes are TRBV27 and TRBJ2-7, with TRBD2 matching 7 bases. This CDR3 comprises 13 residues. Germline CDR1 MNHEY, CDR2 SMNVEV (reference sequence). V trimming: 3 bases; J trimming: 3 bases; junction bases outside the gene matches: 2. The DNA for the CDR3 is TGTGCCAGCAGTTTCGGGACTAACTACGAGCAGTACTTC. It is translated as CASSFGTNYEQYF.

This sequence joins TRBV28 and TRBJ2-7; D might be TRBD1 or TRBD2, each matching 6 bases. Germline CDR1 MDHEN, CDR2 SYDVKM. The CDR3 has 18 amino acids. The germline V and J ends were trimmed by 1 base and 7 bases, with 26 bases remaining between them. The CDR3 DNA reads TGTGCCAGCAGTTTATACCCCGGGCCCGGGGGCCCCCGAGGAGAGCAGTACTTC. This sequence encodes CASSLYPGPGGPRGEQYF.

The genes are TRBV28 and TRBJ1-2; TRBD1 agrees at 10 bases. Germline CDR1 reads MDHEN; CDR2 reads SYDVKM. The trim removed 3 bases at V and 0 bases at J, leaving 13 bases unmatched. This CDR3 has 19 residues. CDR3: CASSLGLPGQGLPNYGYTF. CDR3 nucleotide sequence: TGTGCCAGCAGTTTGGGTTTGCCGGGACAGGGGCTTCCTAACTATGGCTACACCTTC.

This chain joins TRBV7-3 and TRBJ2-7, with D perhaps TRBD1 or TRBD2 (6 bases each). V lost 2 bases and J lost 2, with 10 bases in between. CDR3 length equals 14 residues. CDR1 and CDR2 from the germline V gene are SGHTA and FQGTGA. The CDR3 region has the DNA TGTGCCAGCAGCTTAGAGGGGGGCGCCTACGAGCAGTACTTC. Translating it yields CASSLEGGAYEQYF. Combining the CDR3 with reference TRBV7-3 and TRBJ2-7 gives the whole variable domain GAGVSQTPSNKVTEKGKYVELRCDPISGHTALYWYRQSLGQGPEFLIYFQGTGAADDSGLPNDRFFAVRPEGSVSTLKIQRTERGDSAVYLCASSLEGGAYEQYFGPGTRLTVT.

Here the CDR3 reads CASSIGTTTTYTYEQYF. In DNA, the CDR3 is TGTGCCAGCAGCATAGGGACTACCACCACTTACACCTACGAGCAGTACTTC. The genes are TRBV5-4 and TRBJ2-7; 7 bases fit TRBD2. Losses at the gene ends were 4 bases for V and 2 bases for J; bases not matched to a gene: 15. In germline, CDR1 is SGHNT, CDR2 YYREEE (reference sequence). The CDR3 runs 17 residues.